This T cell receptor (beta chain) emerged from a study of T cell changes during pregnancy in multiple sclerosis. Trimming removed 0 bases from V and 8 bases from J; junction bases left unmatched: 7. This CDR3 region has 16 residues. Germline lookup yields CDR1 SGHRS and CDR2 YFSETQ. Assay used: immunoSEQ multiplex PCR; TCRdb lists only in-frame clones, some missing. The table has around 71,000 clones, about 90% seen once. This chain links TRBV5-1 with TRBJ2-1, with 11 bases matching TRBD2. This sequence originates from a female donor with multiple sclerosis, enrolled in a pregnancy study. The material sequenced was peripheral blood, taken after pregnancy. In DNA, the CDR3 is TGCGCCAGCAGCTTGGGGTTTAGCGGGAGGGGCCATGAGCAGTTCTTC. It encodes CASSLGFSGRGHEQFF.